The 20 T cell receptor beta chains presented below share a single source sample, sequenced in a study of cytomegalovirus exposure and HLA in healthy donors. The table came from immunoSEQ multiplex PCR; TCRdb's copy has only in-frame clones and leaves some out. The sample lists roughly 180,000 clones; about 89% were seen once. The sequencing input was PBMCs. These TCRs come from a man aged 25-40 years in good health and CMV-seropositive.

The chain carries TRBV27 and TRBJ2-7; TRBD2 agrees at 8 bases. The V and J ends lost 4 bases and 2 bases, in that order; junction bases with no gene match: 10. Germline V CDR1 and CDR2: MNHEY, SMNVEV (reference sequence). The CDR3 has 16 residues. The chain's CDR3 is CASSSKLAARPYEQYF. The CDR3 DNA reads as TGTGCCAGCAGTTCAAAACTAGCGGCCCGTCCCTACGAGCAGTACTTC.

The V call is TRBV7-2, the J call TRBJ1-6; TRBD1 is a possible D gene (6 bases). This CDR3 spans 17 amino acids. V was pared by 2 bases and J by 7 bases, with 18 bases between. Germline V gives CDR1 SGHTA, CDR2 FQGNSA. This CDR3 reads CASSLSRGASANSPLHF. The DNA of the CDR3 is TGTGCCAGCAGCTTATCTAGGGGGGCCTCCGCAAATTCACCCCTCCACTTT. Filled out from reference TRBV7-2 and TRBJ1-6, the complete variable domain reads GAGVSQSPSNKVTEKGKDVELRCDPISGHTALYWYRQSLGQGLEFLIYFQGNSAPDKSGLPSDRFSAERTGGSVSTLTIQRTQQEDSAVYLCASSLSRGASANSPLHFGNGTRLTVT.

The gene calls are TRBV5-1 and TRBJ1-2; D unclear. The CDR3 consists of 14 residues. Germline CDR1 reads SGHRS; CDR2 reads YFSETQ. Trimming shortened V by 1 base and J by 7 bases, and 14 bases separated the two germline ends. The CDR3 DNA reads TGCGCCAGCAGCTTGTCCGTCCCGCTTGGTGGCTACACCTTC. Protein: CASSLSVPLGGYTF.

The CDR3 nucleotides are TGCGCCAGCAGCTCCGGACTAGCGGGAGCGGACACCGGGGAGCTGTTTTTT. Amino acid sequence: CASSSGLAGADTGELFF. The rearrangement joins TRBV5-1 to TRBJ2-2; 13 nucleotides match TRBD2. There are 17 residues in the CDR3. Germline CDR1 SGHRS, CDR2 YFSETQ. V gave up 3 bases and J gave up 3 bases; unmatched junction bases: 5.

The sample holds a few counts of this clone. CDR3 coding DNA: TGTGCCAGTAACCGGGACAGCTCTGGAAACACCATATATTTT. Its protein product is CASNRDSSGNTIYF. J is TRBJ1-3 and V is TRBV19, with TRBD1 identical over 7 bases. Germline CDR1 and CDR2: LNHDA and SQIVND (reference sequence). CDR3 length: 14 residues. V trimming: 7 bases; J trimming: 0 bases; junction bases outside the gene matches: 3.

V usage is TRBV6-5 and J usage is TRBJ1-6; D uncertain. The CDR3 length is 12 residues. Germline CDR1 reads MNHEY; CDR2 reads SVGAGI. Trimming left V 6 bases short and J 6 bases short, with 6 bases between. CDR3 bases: TGTGCCAGCAGGCCGACTAATTCACCCCTCCACTTT. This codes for CASRPTNSPLHF.

In DNA form, the CDR3 reads TGTGCCAGCAGCTTAGAAGGTGGGGGGGAGCTGTTTTTT. Translating it yields CASSLEGGGELFF. The chain has TRBV11-3 and TRBJ2-2; D is undetermined. CDR3 length equals 13 residues. Germline lookup yields CDR1 SGHNT and CDR2 YENEEA. Trimming took 0 bases from V and 8 from J, leaving 7 bases between them.

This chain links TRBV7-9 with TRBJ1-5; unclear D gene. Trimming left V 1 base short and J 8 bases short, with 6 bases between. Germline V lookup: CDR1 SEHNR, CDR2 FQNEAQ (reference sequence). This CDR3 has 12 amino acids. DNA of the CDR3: TGTGCCAGCAGCTTAGACGGGGAGCCCCAGCATTTT. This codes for CASSLDGEPQHF.

The CDR3 spells CASTDTNYGYTF. In DNA, the CDR3 is TGTGCCAGTACCGACACCAACTATGGCTACACCTTC. This chain joins TRBV19 and TRBJ1-2; no firm D call. Germline lookup yields CDR1 LNHDA and CDR2 SQIVND (reference sequence). The CDR3 consists of 12 residues. V lost 7 bases and J lost 2, with 8 bases in between.

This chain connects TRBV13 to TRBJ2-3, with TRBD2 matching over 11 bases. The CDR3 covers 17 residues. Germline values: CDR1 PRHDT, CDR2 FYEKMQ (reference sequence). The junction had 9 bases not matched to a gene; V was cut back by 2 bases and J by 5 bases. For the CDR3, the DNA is TGTGCCAGCAGCTTACGACTAGCGGGACCCCGCGGAGATACGCAGTATTTT. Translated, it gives CASSLRLAGPRGDTQYF.

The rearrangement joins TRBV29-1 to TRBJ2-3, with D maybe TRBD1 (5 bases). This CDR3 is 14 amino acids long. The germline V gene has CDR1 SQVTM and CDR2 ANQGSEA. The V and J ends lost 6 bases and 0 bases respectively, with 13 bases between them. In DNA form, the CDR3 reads TGCAGCGTCCTCGACAGTGCTAGCACAGATACGCAGTATTTT. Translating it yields CSVLDSASTDTQYF.

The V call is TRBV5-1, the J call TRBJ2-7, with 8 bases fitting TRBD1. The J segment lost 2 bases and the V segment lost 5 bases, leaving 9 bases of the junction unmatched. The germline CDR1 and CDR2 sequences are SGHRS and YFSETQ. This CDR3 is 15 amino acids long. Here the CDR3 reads CASRPAGTGAYEQYF. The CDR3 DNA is TGCGCCAGCAGACCTGCCGGGACAGGAGCCTACGAGCAGTACTTC. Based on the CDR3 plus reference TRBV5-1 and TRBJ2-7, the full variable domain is KAGVTQTPRYLIKTRGQQVTLSCSPISGHRSVSWYQQTPGQGLQFLFEYFSETQRNKGNFPGRFSGRQFSNSRSEMNVSTLELGDSALYLCASRPAGTGAYEQYFGPGTRLTVT.

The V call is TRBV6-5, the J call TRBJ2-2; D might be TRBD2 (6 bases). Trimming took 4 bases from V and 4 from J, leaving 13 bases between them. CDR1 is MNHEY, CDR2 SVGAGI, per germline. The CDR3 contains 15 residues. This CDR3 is CASSFWGVGTGELFF. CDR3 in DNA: TGTGCCAGCAGTTTTTGGGGGGTGGGCACCGGGGAGCTGTTTTTT.

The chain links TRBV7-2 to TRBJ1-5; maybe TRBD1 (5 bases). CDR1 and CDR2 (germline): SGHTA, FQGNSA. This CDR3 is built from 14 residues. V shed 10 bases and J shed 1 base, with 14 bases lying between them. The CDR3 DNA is TGTGCCACCAACGACAGAGGGAGCAATCAGCCCCAGCATTTT. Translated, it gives CATNDRGSNQPQHF. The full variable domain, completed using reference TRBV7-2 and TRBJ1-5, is GAGVSQSPSNKVTEKGKDVELRCDPISGHTALYWYRQSLGQGLEFLIYFQGNSAPDKSGLPSDRFSAERTGGSVSTLTIQRTQQEDSAVYLCATNDRGSNQPQHFGDGTRLSIL.

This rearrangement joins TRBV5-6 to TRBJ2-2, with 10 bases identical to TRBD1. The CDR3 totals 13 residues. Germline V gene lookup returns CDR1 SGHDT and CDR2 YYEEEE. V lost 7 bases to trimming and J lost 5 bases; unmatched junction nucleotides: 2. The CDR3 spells CASGQGVTGELFF. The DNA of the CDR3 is TGTGCCAGCGGACAGGGGGTTACCGGGGAGCTGTTTTTT.

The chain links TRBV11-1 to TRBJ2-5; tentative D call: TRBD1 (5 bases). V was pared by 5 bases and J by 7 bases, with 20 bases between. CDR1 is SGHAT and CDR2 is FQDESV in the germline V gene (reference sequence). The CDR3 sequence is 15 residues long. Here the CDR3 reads CASSQTPTGVGTQYF. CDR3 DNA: TGTGCCAGCAGCCAAACCCCCACAGGAGTCGGGACCCAGTACTTC. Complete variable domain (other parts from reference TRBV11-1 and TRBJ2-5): EAEVAQSPRYKITEKSQAVAFWCDPISGHATLYWYRQILGQGPELLVQFQDESVVDDSQLPKDRFSAERLKGVDSTLKIQPAELGDSAMYLCASSQTPTGVGTQYFGPGTRLLVL.

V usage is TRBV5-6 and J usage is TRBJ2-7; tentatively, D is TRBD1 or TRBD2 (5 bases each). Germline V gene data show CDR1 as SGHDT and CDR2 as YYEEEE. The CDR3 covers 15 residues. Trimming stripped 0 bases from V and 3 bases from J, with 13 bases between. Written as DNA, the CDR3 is TGTGCCAGCAGCTTGGGGGGGATAGCGTTCTACGAGCAGTACTTC. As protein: CASSLGGIAFYEQYF. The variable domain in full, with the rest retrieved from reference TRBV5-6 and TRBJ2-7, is DAGVTQSPTHLIKTRGQQVTLRCSPKSGHDTVSWYQQALGQGPQFIFQYYEEEERQRGNFPDRFSGHQFPNYSSELNVNALLLGDSALYLCASSLGGIAFYEQYFGPGTRLTVT.

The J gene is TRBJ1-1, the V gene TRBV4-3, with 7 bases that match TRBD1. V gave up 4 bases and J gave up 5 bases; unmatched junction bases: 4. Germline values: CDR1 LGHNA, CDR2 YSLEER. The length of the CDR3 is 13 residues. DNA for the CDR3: TGCGCCAGCAGCCGGGACAGCAGAACTGAAGCTTTCTTT. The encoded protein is CASSRDSRTEAFF.

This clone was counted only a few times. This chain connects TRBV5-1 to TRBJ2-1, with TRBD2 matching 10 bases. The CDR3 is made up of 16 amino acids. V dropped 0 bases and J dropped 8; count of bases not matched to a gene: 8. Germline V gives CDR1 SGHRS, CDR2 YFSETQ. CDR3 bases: TGCGCCAGCAGCTTGGGTGGACTAGCGGTGTTGGATGAGCAGTTCTTC. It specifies CASSLGGLAVLDEQFF.

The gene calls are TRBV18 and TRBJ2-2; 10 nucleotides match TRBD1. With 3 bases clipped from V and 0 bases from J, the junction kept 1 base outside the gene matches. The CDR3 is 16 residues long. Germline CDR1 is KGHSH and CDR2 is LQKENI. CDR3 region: CASSPGQGANTGELFF. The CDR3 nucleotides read TGTGCCAGCTCACCCGGACAGGGGGCGAACACCGGGGAGCTGTTTTTT.